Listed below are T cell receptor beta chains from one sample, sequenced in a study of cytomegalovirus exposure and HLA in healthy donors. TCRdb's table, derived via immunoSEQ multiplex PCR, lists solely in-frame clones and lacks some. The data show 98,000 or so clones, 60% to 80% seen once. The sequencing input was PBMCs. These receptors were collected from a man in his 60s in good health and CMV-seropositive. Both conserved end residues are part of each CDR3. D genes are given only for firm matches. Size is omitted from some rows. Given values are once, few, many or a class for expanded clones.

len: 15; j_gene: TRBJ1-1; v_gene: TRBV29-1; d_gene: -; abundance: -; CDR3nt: TGCAGCGTGAACTCGCCGGGGGGACTGAACACTGAAGCTTTCTTT; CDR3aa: CSVNSPGGLNTEAFF
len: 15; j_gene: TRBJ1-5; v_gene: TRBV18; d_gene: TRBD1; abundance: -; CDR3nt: TGTGCCAGCTCACCCACGACGTTGCAGGGGGAACCCCAGCATTTT; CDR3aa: CASSPTTLQGEPQHF
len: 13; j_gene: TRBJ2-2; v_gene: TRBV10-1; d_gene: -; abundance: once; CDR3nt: TGCGCCAGCAGTGCGGCGAACACCGGGGAGCTGTTTTTT; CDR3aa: CASSAANTGELFF
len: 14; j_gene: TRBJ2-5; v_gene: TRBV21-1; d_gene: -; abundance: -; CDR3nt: TGTGCCAGCAGCAACTCTGCGGCTCAAGAGACCCAGTACTTC; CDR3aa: CASSNSAAQETQYF
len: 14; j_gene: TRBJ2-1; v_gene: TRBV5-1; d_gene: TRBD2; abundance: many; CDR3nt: TGCGCCAGCAGCCGACTAGCGGTTAACAATGAGCAGTTCTTC; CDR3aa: CASSRLAVNNEQFF
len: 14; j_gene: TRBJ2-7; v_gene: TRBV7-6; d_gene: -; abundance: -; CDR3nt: TGTGCCAGCAGCTTAGAGGGGTATGAGGACGAGCAGTACTTC; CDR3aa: CASSLEGYEDEQYF
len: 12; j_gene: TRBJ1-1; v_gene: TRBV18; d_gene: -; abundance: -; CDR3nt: TGTGCCAGCTCACCGACTGGTTCTGAAGCTTTCTTT; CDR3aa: CASSPTGSEAFF
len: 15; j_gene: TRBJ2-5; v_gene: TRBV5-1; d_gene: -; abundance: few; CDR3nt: TGCGCCAGCAGCTTGTTTTACAGGGACCGAGAGACCCAGTACTTC; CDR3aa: CASSLFYRDRETQYF
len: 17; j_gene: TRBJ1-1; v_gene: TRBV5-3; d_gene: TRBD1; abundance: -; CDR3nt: TGTGCCAGAAGCTTGGAGGGCAGGGGGCCGGTTAACACTGAAGCTTTCTTT; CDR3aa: CARSLEGRGPVNTEAFF
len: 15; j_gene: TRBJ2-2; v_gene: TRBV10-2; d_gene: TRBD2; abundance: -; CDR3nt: TGCGCCACCAGGACTAGCGGGGGGGGCACCGGGGAGCTGTTTTTT; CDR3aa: CATRTSGGGTGELFF
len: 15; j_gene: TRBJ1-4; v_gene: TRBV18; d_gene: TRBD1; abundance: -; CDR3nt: TGTGCCAGCTCACCCCCGGGACAGGCTAATGAAAAACTGTTTTTT; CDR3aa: CASSPPGQANEKLFF
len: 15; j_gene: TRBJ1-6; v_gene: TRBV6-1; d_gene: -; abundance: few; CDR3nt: TGTGCCAGCAGTCCATCAGACAGTTCCAATTCACCCCTCCACTTT; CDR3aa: CASSPSDSSNSPLHF
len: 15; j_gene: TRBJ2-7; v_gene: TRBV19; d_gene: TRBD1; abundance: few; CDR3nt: TGTGCCAGTAGTCCAGCCGGGACAGGGGCTTACGAGCAGTACTTC; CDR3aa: CASSPAGTGAYEQYF
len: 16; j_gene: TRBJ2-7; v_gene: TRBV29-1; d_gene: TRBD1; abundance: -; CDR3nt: TGCAGCGTTGAGGAGTTAGGGACAGGGGCTTCCTACGAGCAGTACTTC; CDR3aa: CSVEELGTGASYEQYF
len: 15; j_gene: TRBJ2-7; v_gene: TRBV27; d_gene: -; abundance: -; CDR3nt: TGTGCCAGCAGTTTTCGGGGGTCCCCCTCCTACGAGCAGTACTTC; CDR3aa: CASSFRGSPSYEQYF
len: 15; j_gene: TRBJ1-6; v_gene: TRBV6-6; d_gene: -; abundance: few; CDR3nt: TGTGCCAGCAGTAGCGGGGCAGCCTCTTATTCACCCCTCCACTTT; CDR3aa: CASSSGAASYSPLHF
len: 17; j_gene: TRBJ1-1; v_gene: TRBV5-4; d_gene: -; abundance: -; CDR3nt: TGCGCCAGCAGCCAAGTAGCCTTTACACTTCCTAACACTGAAGCTTTCTTT; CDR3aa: CASSQVAFTLPNTEAFF
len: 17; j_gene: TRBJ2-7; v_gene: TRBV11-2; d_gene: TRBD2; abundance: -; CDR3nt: TGTGCCAGCAGCTTAGTTCCGAGACTAGCGAGGTTTTACGAGCAGTACTTC; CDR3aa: CASSLVPRLARFYEQYF
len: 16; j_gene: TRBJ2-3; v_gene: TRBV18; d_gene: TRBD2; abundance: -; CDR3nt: TGTGCCAGCTCACCCTGGACTAGCGGTAGCACAGATACGCAGTATTTT; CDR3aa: CASSPWTSGSTDTQYF
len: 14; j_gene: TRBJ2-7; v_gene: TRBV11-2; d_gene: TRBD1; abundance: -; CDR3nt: TGTGCCAGCAGCTCGACAGGGTCCGTCTACGAGCAGTACTTC; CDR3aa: CASSSTGSVYEQYF
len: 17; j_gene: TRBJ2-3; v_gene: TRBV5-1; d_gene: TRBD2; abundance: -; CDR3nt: TGCGCCAGCAGCTTTGATCCTAGCGGGGGGAGCACAGATACGCAGTATTTT; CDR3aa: CASSFDPSGGSTDTQYF
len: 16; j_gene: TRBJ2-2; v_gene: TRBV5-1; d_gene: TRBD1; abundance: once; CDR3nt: TGCGCCAGCAGTCCGACAGGGACCGCGAACACCGGGGAGCTGTTTTTT; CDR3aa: CASSPTGTANTGELFF
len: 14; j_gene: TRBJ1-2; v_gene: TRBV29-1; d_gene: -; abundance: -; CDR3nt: TGCAGCGTTGAATTCCCCAGGGAAAACTATGGCTACACCTTC; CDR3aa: CSVEFPRENYGYTF
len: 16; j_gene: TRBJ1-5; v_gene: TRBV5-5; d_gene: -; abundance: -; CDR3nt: TGTGCCAGCAGCTTGGCGACACCCCCTCGCAATCAGCCCCAGCATTTT; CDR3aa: CASSLATPPRNQPQHF
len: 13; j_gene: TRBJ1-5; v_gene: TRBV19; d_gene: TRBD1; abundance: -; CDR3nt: TGTGCCAGTAGTGTCCAGGGGGCTCAGCCCCAGCATTTT; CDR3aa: CASSVQGAQPQHF
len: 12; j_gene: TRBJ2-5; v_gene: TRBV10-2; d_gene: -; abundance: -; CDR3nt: TGCGCCAGCAGTGATTCAGGGAAGGCCCAGTACTTC; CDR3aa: CASSDSGKAQYF
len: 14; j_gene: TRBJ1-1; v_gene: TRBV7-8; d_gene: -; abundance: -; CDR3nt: TGTGCCAGCAGCTTCCCTTTAGGGAGGACTGAAGCTTTCTTT; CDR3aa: CASSFPLGRTEAFF
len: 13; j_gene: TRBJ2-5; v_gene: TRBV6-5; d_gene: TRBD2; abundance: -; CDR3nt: TGTGCCAGCAGTACGGGGGGTCAAGAGACCCAGTACTTC; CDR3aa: CASSTGGQETQYF